This record concerns one T cell receptor beta chain sequence. The antigen remains unidentified. This sample was included in a study of T cell responses to AZD1222 COVID-19 vaccine. The table came from immunoSEQ multiplex PCR; TCRdb's copy has only in-frame clones and leaves some out. The sample yields 90,000 or so clones, 88% seen once. The CDR3 is made up of 16 amino acids. Between the trimmed V and J ends, which lost 5 bases and 8 bases, there was a span of 21 bases. CDR1 and CDR2 (germline): MNHNY, SVGAGI (reference sequence). The study, taken as a whole, reports: Nearly half of spike-specific TCRs reportedly target variant regions that are unmutated in the B.1.351 and B.1.1.7 variants. No day 14 peak samples; only post-peak repertoires were characterized.

This sequence was found in an adult in good health. This chain uses TRBV6-6 with TRBJ1-4, with D tentatively TRBD1 (6 bases). The source material was peripheral blood, sampled on day 0 of AZD1222 vaccination. The CDR3 spells CASSRISGGVGEKLFF. The CDR3 DNA sequence: TGTGCCAGCAGTCGAATTTCCGGGGGCGTCGGAGAAAAACTGTTTTTT.